The 20 T cell receptor beta chains presented below share a single source sample, sequenced in a study of blood T cell repertoires in COVID-19. Profiled with immunoSEQ multiplex PCR; TCRdb holds only in-frame clones, not every one. The sample shows 200,000 to 250,000 clones, 65% to 90% of them seen only once. Sequencing was done on a sample of peripheral blood. These receptors were taken from a human donor in a cohort sampled during active COVID-19.

The chain has TRBV7-8 and TRBJ2-7; 7 nucleotides line up with TRBD1. This CDR3 spans 14 amino acids. CDR1 SGHVS and CDR2 FQNEAQ come from the germline V gene. The V gene end was trimmed by 5 bases and the J gene end by 3 bases; junction bases not matched to a gene: 7. CDR3 protein: CASSPIGTDYEQYF. CDR3 nucleotides: TGTGCCAGCAGCCCTATTGGGACAGACTACGAGCAGTACTTC.

V usage is TRBV9 and J usage is TRBJ2-3; TRBD2 matches at 10 bases. The CDR3 is 16 residues long. Losses at the gene ends were 2 bases for V and 9 bases for J; bases not matched to a gene: 12. CDR1 is SGDLS and CDR2 is YYNGEE in the germline V gene. CDR3 loop: CASSVYVGLAGETQYF. CDR3 sequence (DNA): TGTGCCAGCAGCGTCTACGTCGGTCTAGCGGGAGAGACGCAGTATTTT.

The V and J genes are TRBV2 and TRBJ2-7; TRBD1 aligns across 11 bases. Germline trimming cut 6 bases from V and 2 bases from J; bases unmatched to any gene: 6. The length of the CDR3 is 15 residues. Germline CDR1 is SNHLY and CDR2 is FYNNEI. The CDR3 DNA reads TGTGCCAGCAGATCCGGGACAGGGGGGGCCTACGAGCAGTACTTC. It specifies CASRSGTGGAYEQYF.

The chain uses TRBV11-2 and TRBJ1-3; no clear D. V dropped 8 bases and J dropped 0 bases, with 8 bases sitting between them. CDR3 length: 13 amino acids. Germline V gives CDR1 SGHAT, CDR2 FQNNGV. The CDR3 sequence: CASLGSSGNTIYF. Here the CDR3 DNA reads TGTGCCAGCCTGGGGAGCTCTGGAAACACCATATATTTT.

V usage is TRBV6-5 and J usage is TRBJ1-1; D might be TRBD1 (6 bases). Between the trimmed V and J ends, which lost 6 bases and 5 bases, there was a span of 13 bases. CDR3 length: 13 amino acids. CDR1 is MNHEY, CDR2 SVGAGI, per germline. The CDR3 DNA follows: TGTGCCAGCAGCCAAGGGGGTGGAACTGAAGCTTTCTTT. It encodes CASSQGGGTEAFF.

The rearrangement joins TRBV7-3 to TRBJ2-1; 8 bases are a match to TRBD2. Germline V CDR1 and CDR2: SGHTA, FQGTGA. The CDR3 is made up of 15 amino acids. The V segment lost 5 bases and the J segment 0 bases; nucleotides outside the gene matches: 3. CDR3 nucleotides: TGTGCCAGCAGCGCGGGGGGCAACTCCTACAATGAGCAGTTCTTC. Translating it yields CASSAGGNSYNEQFF.

The chain carries TRBV5-4 and TRBJ2-7; tentatively, D is TRBD2 (6 bases). CDR1 is SGHNT, CDR2 YYREEE, per germline (reference sequence). The V end lost 5 bases, the J end lost 0 bases, and 12 bases lay between the germline ends. CDR3 size: 14 residues. The CDR3 DNA is TGTGCCAGCAGTTCGGGACTCAGCTCCTACGAGCAGTACTTC. Amino acids: CASSSGLSSYEQYF.

The chain is built from TRBV28 and TRBJ2-7; the D gene is possibly TRBD1 (5 bases). This CDR3 comprises 12 residues. The germline V and J ends were trimmed by 6 bases and 3 bases, with 9 bases remaining between them. In germline, CDR1 is MDHEN, CDR2 SYDVKM. CDR3 sequence: CASRKQVYEQYF. CDR3 DNA: TGTGCCAGCAGAAAACAGGTCTACGAGCAGTACTTC. Looking up the rest from reference TRBV28 and TRBJ2-7 gives the full variable domain: DVKVTQSSRYLVKRTGEKVFLECVQDMDHENMFWYRQDPGLGLRLIYFSYDVKMKEKGDIPEGYSVSREKKERFSLILESASTNQTSMYLCASRKQVYEQYFGPGTRLTVT.

The chain is built from TRBV5-1 and TRBJ1-1, with 11 bases aligning to TRBD1. Germline V gene data show CDR1 as SGHRS and CDR2 as YFSETQ. The CDR3 consists of 18 residues. V dropped 0 bases and J dropped 3; count of bases not matched to a gene: 10. The CDR3 nucleotides are TGCGCCAGCAGCTTGGGGTACGGGACAGGGGGAAGGGACACTGAAGCTTTCTTT. Translating gives CASSLGYGTGGRDTEAFF. The variable domain in full, completed from reference TRBV5-1 and TRBJ1-1, reads KAGVTQTPRYLIKTRGQQVTLSCSPISGHRSVSWYQQTPGQGLQFLFEYFSETQRNKGNFPGRFSGRQFSNSRSEMNVSTLELGDSALYLCASSLGYGTGGRDTEAFFGQGTRLTVV.

This chain links TRBV7-2 with TRBJ2-5; TRBD2 aligns across 11 bases. The J call may be in error: the DNA end matches TRBJ2-7 better. The length of the CDR3 is 15 residues. The germline gives CDR1 SGHTA, CDR2 FQGNSA. Here the CDR3 reads CASSRAGTSGYEQYF. The CDR3, as DNA: TGTGCCAGCAGCCGGGCCGGGACTAGCGGCTACGAGCAGTACTTC.

The rearrangement uses TRBV12-3 or TRBV12-4 and TRBJ1-2, with unresolved D. The CDR3 covers 11 residues. The V end lost 7 bases, the J end lost 2 bases, and 5 bases lay between the germline ends. CDR3 bases: TGTGCCAGCAAAATAAACTATGGCTACACCTTC. Protein sequence: CASKINYGYTF.

This clone was found once. The CDR3 DNA is TGTGCCAGCAGTTTCAACGGGGACTGGGGCTACACCTTC. Translating gives CASSFNGDWGYTF. The chain is built from TRBV12-3 or TRBV12-4 and TRBJ1-2, with D tentatively TRBD1 (5 bases). The V gene lost 3 bases and the J gene lost 8 bases, with 13 bases spanning the gap. This CDR3 spans 13 amino acids.

The chain joins TRBV29-1 to TRBJ2-7, with 7 bases that match TRBD1. CDR3 length equals 13 residues. Germline CDR1 reads SQVTM; CDR2 reads ANQGSEA. The V and J ends lost 7 bases and 5 bases, in that order; junction bases with no gene match: 11. DNA for the CDR3: TGCAGCGCCAGAGGGGGCTCGGTCAACGAGCAGTACTTC. Protein: CSARGGSVNEQYF.

J is TRBJ1-1 and V is TRBV4-3, with 7 positions matching TRBD1. The CDR3 contains 15 residues. From germline, CDR1 is LGHNA and CDR2 YSLEER. J was trimmed by 8 bases and V by 4 bases; bases with no gene match: 13. CDR3 nucleotides: TGCGCCAGCAGCCGCAGAGTTTGGACAGGTACCGAAGCTTTCTTT. As protein: CASSRRVWTGTEAFF.

The chain employs TRBV19 and TRBJ2-7; 7 positions match TRBD1. Per germline, CDR1 LNHDA and CDR2 SQIVND (reference sequence). The CDR3 loop spans 17 amino acids. The ends lost 7 bases at V and 1 base at J; junction bases unmatched: 16. The CDR3 is CASTKTGTLSPSYEQYF. The CDR3 DNA follows: TGTGCCAGTACCAAGACAGGGACCCTCTCCCCTTCCTACGAGCAGTACTTC.

V usage is TRBV12-5 and J usage is TRBJ1-3; weak D call: TRBD1 (6 bases). Deletions cut 6 bases from V and 4 bases from J, with 13 bases between. The CDR3 spans 14 residues. Germline CDR1 is LGHNT and CDR2 is FRNRAP. The CDR3 sequence: CASGSGVKGNTIYF. In nucleotides, the CDR3 is TGTGCTAGTGGCTCAGGGGTTAAGGGAAACACCATATATTTT.

V usage is TRBV30 and J usage is TRBJ1-2, with 8 bases fitting TRBD1. Germline V gene sequence: CDR1 GTSNPN, CDR2 SVGIG (reference sequence). There are 16 residues in the CDR3. V was clipped by 0 bases and J by 8 bases; unmatched bases: 14. The CDR3 DNA sequence: TGTGCCTGGAGTGTCGCGTCCGGAACAGGGGGTCGCGGCTACACCTTC. Translation gives CAWSVASGTGGRGYTF.

The chain joins TRBV19 to TRBJ2-7; 9 bases map to TRBD1. Germline CDR1 LNHDA, CDR2 SQIVND (reference sequence). V lost 7 bases and J lost 6; bases outside the gene matches: 7. The length of the CDR3 is 13 residues. The DNA of the CDR3 is TGTGCCAGTAATCCGGGACAGGGTCGCGAGCAGTACTTC. It is translated as CASNPGQGREQYF.

The chain carries TRBV27 and TRBJ2-7; D possibly corresponds to TRBD2 (5 bases). The CDR3 is 15 residues long. V gave up 6 bases and J gave up 4 bases, with 19 bases separating them. CDR1 MNHEY and CDR2 SMNVEV come from the germline V gene (reference sequence). CDR3 bases: TGTGCCAGCAGCACATCAACGGGGTCAGGATACGAGCAGTACTTC. Its protein is CASSTSTGSGYEQYF.

There are many counts of this clone. The chain has TRBV27 and TRBJ2-3, with 9 bases identical to TRBD1. The germline gives CDR1 MNHEY, CDR2 SMNVEV (reference sequence). J lost 3 bases, V lost 6 bases, and 4 bases had no gene match. The CDR3 has 14 residues. CDR3 sequence (DNA): TGTGCCAGCAGCGACAGGGGGACTACAGATACGCAGTATTTT. Translation gives CASSDRGTTDTQYF.